This TCR beta chain was profiled in a study of blood T cell repertoires in COVID-19. The CDR3 contains 13 residues. V lost 6 bases and J lost 1, with 9 bases in between. In the original analysis: Scientists estimated how many nucleated cells there were by amplifying reference gene primers. Data came from immunoSEQ multiplex PCR; TCRdb stores just in-frame clones and leaves some out. V, J and clone size were drawn from that table, and D and trimming were deduced from the DNA. The table has about 200,000 clones, approximately 83% seen once; the top ten hold 4.8%. Sequenced input: PBMCs or T cells enriched from blood (not recorded which). The chain is built from TRBV12-3 or TRBV12-4 and TRBJ2-5; possibly TRBD1 for D (5 bases). This TCR came from a woman aged 45-65 years who had been exposed to COVID-19. The CDR3: CASRGQVQETQYF. The CDR3 DNA reads as TGTGCCAGCAGAGGACAAGTCCAAGAGACCCAGTACTTC.